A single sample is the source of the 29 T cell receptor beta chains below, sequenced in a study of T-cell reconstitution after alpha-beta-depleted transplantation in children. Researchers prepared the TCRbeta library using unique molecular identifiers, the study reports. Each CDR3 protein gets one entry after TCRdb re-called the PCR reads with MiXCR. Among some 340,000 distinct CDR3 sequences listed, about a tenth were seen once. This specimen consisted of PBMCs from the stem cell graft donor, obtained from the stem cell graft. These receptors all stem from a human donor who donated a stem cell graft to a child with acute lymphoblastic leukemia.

The CDR3 coding sequence is TGCGCCAGCAGCCAAGGACTAGCCCTAGGAGAAGAGACCCAGTACTTC. Amino acid sequence: CASSQGLALGEETQYF. This rearrangement joins TRBV4-1 to TRBJ2-5, with 7 bases aligning to TRBD2. Trimming at V came to 1 base and at J to 3 bases, leaving 8 bases not matched to a gene. The length of the CDR3 is 16 residues. Germline CDR1 reads MGHRA; CDR2 reads YSYEKL.

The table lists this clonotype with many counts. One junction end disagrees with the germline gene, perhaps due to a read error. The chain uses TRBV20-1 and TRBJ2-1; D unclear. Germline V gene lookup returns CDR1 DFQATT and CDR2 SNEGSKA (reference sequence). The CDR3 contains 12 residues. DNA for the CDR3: TGCAGTGCTAGAGATGAAAGACTGAGTTTTATCTTC. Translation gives CSARDERLSFIF.

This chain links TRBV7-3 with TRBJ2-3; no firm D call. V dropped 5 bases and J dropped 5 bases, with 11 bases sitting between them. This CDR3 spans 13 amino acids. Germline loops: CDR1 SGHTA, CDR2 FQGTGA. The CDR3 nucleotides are TGTGCCAGCAGCCAAGGAGCTCGAGATACGCAGTATTTT. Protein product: CASSQGARDTQYF. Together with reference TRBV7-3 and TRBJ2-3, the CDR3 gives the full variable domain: GAGVSQTPSNKVTEKGKYVELRCDPISGHTALYWYRQSLGQGPEFLIYFQGTGAADDSGLPNDRFFAVRPEGSVSTLKIQRTERGDSAVYLCASSQGARDTQYFGPGTRLTVL.

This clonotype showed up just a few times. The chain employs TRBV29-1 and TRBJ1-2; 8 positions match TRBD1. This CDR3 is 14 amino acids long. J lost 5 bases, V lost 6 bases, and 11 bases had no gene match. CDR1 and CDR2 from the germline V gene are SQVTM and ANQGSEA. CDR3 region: CSVDKDRDGYGYTF. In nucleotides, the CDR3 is TGCAGCGTCGATAAGGACAGGGACGGATATGGCTACACCTTC. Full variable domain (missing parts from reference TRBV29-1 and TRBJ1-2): SAVISQKPSRDICQRGTSLTIQCQVDSQVTMMFWYRQQPGQSLTLIATANQGSEATYESGFVIDKFPISRPNLTFSTLTVSNMSPEDSSIYLCSVDKDRDGYGYTFGSGTRLTVV.

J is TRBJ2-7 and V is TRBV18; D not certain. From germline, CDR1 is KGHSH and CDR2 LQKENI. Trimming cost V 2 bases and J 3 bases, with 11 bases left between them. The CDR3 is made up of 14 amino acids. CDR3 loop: CASSPIGSGYEQYF. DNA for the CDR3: TGTGCCAGCTCACCAATCGGGTCGGGCTACGAGCAGTACTTC. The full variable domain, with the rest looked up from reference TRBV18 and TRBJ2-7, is NAGVMQNPRHLVRRRGQEARLRCSPMKGHSHVYWYRQLPEEGLKFMVYLQKENIIDESGMPKERFSAEFPKEGPSILRIQQVVRGDSAAYFCASSPIGSGYEQYFGPGTRLTVT.

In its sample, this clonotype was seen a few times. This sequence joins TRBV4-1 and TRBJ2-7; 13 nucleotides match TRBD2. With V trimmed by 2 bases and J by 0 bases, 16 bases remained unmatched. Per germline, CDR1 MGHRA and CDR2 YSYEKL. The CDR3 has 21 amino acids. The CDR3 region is CASSQPTHPGLAGQSSYEQYF. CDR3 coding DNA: TGCGCCAGCAGCCAACCAACACATCCGGGACTAGCGGGACAGAGCTCCTACGAGCAGTACTTC.

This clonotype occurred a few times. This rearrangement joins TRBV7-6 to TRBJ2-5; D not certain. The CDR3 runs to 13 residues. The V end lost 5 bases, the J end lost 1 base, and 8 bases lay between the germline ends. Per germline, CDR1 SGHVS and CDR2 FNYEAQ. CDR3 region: CASSKRVQETQYF. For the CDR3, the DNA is TGTGCCAGCAGCAAAAGGGTCCAAGAGACCCAGTACTTC.

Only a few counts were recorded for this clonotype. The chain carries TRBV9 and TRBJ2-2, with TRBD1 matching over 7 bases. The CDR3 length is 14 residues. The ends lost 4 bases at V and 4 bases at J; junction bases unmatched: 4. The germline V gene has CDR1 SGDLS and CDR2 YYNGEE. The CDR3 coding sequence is TGTGCCAGCAGCATCCGGGACAGCACCGGGGAGCTGTTTTTT. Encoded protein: CASSIRDSTGELFF.

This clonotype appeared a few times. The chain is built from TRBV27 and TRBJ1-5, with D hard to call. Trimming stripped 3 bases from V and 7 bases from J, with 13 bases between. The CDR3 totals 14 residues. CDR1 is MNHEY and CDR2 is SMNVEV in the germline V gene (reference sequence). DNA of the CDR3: TGTGCCAGCAGTTTCAGGAGTGATAGGCAGCCCCAGCATTTT. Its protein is CASSFRSDRQPQHF.

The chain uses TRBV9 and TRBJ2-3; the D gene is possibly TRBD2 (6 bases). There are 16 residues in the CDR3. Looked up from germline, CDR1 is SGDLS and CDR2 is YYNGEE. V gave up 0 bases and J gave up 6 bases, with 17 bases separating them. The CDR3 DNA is TGTGCCAGCAGCGTAGCTTCAGCGGGTGGCTCGGATACGCAGTATTTT. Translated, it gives CASSVASAGGSDTQYF.

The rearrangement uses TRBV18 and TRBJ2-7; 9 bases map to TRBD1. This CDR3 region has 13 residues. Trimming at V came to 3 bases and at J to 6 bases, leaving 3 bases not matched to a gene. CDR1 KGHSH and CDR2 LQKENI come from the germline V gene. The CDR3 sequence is CASSPDRGGEQYF. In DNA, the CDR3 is TGTGCCAGCTCACCGGACAGGGGTGGCGAGCAGTACTTC.

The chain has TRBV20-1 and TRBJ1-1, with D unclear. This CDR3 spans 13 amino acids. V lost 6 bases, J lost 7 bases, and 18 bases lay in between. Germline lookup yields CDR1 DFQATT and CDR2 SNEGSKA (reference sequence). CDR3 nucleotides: TGCAGTGCCCGAGCGGAAGTGGCTTTTGAAGCTTTCTTT. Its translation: CSARAEVAFEAFF.

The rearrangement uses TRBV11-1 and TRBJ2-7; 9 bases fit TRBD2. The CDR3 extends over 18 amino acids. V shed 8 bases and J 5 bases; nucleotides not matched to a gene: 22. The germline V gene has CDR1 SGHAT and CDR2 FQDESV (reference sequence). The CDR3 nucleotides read TGTGCCAGCCCTCCGGCGGTCTTAGCGGGAGTAGTAGAAAACGAGCAGTACTTC. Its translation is CASPPAVLAGVVENEQYF. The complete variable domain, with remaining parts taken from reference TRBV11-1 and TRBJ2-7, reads EAEVAQSPRYKITEKSQAVAFWCDPISGHATLYWYRQILGQGPELLVQFQDESVVDDSQLPKDRFSAERLKGVDSTLKIQPAELGDSAMYLCASPPAVLAGVVENEQYFGPGTRLTVT.

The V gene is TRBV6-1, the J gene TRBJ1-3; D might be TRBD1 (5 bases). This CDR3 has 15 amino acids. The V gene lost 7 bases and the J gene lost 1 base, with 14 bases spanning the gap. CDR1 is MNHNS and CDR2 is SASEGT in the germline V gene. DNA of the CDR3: TGTGCCAGCACCCGGGACTTGAGGTCTGGAAACACCATATATTTT. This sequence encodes CASTRDLRSGNTIYF.

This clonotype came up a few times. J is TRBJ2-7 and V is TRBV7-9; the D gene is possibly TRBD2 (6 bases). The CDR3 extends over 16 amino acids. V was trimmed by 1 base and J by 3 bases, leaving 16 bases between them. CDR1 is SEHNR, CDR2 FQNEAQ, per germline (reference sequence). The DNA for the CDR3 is TGTGCCAGCAGCTTAGTGGGGCGGGGAGCTAACTACGAGCAGTACTTC. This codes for CASSLVGRGANYEQYF.

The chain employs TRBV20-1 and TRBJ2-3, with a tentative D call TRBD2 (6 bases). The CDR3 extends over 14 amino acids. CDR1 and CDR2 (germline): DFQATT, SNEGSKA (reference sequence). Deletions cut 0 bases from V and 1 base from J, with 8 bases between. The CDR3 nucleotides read TGCAGTGCTAGAGAAGGGGAGGGCACAGATACGCAGTATTTT. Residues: CSAREGEGTDTQYF.

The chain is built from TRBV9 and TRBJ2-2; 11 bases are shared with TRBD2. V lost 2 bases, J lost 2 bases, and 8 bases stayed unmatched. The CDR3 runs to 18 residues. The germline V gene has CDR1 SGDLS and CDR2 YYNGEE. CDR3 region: CASSVTTSGKVNTGELFF. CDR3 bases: TGTGCCAGCAGCGTGACGACTAGCGGGAAGGTTAACACCGGGGAGCTGTTTTTT. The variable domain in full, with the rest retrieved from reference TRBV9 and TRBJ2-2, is DSGVTQTPKHLITATGQRVTLRCSPRSGDLSVYWYQQSLDQGLQFLIQYYNGEERAKGNILERFSAQQFPDLHSELNLSSLELGDSALYFCASSVTTSGKVNTGELFFGEGSRLTVL.

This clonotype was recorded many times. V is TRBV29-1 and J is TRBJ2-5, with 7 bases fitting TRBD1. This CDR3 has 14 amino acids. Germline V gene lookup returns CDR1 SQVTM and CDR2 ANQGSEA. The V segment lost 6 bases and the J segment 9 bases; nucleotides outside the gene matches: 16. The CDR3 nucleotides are TGCAGCGTACGTCCCGAGACAGGGCCTCAACCCCAGTACTTC. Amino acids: CSVRPETGPQPQYF.

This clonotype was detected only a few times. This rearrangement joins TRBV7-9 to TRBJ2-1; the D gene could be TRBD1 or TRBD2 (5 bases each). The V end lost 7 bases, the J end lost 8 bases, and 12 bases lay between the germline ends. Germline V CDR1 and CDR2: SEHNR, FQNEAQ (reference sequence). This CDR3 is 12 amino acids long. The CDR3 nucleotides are TGTGCCAGCAATCCGGGGACGGATGAGCAGTTCTTC. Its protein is CASNPGTDEQFF.

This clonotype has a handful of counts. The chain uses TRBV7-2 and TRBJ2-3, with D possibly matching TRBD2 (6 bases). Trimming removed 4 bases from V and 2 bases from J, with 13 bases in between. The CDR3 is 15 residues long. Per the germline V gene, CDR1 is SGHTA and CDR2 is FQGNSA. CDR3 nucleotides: TGTGCCAGCAGCTCCTGGGACTCACCCACAGATACGCAGTATTTT. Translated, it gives CASSSWDSPTDTQYF.

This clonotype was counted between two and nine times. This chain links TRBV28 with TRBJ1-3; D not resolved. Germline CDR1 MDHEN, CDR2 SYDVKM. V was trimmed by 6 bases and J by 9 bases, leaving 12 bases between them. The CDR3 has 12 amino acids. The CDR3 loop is CASRYSGGTIYF. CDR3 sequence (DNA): TGTGCCAGCAGATATTCAGGTGGCACCATATATTTT.

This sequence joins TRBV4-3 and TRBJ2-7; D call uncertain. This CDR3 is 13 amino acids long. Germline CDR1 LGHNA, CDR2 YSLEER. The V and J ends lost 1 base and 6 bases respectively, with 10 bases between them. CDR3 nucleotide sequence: TGCGCCAGCAGCCAAGTCGGTCGCGGCGAGCAGTACTTC. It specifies CASSQVGRGEQYF.

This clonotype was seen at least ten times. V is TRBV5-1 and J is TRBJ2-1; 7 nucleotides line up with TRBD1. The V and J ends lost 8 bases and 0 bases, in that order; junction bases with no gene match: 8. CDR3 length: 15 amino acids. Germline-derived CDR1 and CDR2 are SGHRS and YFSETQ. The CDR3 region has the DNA TGCGCCAGAAGGGGGCTAGGAGTCTCCTACAATGAGCAGTTCTTC. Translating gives CARRGLGVSYNEQFF.

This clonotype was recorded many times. The CDR3 reads CSVEGDSAYEQYF. In DNA form, the CDR3 reads TGCAGCGTTGAGGGGGACTCGGCCTACGAGCAGTACTTC. J is TRBJ2-7 and V is TRBV29-1; weak D call: TRBD2 (6 bases). Germline V gene data show CDR1 as SQVTM and CDR2 as ANQGSEA. This CDR3 region has 13 residues. Trimming took off 3 bases at V and 2 bases at J, with 11 bases between the two ends.

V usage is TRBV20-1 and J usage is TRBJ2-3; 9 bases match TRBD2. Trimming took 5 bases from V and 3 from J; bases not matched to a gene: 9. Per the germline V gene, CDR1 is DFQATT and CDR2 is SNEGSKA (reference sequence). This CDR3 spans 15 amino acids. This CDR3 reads CSAPLPAGGTDTQYF. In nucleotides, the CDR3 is TGCAGTGCTCCCCTCCCAGCGGGAGGTACAGATACGCAGTATTTT.

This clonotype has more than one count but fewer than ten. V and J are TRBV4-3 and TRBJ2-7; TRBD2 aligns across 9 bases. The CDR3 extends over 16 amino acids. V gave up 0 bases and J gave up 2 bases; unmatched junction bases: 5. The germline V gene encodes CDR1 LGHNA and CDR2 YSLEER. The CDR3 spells CASSQDGTSLTYEQYF. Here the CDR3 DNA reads TGCGCCAGCAGCCAAGATGGGACTAGCCTCACCTACGAGCAGTACTTC.

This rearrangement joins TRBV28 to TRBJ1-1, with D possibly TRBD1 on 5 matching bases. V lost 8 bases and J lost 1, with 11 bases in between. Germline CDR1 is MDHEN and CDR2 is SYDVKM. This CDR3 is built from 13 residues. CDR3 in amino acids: CASGAQWNTEAFF. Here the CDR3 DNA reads TGTGCCAGCGGGGCTCAGTGGAACACTGAAGCTTTCTTT.

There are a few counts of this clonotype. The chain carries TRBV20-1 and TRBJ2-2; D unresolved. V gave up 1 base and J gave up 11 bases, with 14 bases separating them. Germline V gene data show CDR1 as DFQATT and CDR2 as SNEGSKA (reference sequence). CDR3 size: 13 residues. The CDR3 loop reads CSARASFPGELFF. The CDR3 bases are TGCAGTGCTAGAGCTTCTTTCCCAGGAGAGCTGTTTTTT.

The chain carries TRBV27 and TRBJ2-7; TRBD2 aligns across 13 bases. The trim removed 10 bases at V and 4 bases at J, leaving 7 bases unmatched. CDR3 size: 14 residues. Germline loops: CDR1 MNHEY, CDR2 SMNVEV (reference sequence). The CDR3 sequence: CATSLAGGTYEQYF. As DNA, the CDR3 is TGTGCCACCTCACTAGCGGGAGGGACTTACGAGCAGTACTTC.